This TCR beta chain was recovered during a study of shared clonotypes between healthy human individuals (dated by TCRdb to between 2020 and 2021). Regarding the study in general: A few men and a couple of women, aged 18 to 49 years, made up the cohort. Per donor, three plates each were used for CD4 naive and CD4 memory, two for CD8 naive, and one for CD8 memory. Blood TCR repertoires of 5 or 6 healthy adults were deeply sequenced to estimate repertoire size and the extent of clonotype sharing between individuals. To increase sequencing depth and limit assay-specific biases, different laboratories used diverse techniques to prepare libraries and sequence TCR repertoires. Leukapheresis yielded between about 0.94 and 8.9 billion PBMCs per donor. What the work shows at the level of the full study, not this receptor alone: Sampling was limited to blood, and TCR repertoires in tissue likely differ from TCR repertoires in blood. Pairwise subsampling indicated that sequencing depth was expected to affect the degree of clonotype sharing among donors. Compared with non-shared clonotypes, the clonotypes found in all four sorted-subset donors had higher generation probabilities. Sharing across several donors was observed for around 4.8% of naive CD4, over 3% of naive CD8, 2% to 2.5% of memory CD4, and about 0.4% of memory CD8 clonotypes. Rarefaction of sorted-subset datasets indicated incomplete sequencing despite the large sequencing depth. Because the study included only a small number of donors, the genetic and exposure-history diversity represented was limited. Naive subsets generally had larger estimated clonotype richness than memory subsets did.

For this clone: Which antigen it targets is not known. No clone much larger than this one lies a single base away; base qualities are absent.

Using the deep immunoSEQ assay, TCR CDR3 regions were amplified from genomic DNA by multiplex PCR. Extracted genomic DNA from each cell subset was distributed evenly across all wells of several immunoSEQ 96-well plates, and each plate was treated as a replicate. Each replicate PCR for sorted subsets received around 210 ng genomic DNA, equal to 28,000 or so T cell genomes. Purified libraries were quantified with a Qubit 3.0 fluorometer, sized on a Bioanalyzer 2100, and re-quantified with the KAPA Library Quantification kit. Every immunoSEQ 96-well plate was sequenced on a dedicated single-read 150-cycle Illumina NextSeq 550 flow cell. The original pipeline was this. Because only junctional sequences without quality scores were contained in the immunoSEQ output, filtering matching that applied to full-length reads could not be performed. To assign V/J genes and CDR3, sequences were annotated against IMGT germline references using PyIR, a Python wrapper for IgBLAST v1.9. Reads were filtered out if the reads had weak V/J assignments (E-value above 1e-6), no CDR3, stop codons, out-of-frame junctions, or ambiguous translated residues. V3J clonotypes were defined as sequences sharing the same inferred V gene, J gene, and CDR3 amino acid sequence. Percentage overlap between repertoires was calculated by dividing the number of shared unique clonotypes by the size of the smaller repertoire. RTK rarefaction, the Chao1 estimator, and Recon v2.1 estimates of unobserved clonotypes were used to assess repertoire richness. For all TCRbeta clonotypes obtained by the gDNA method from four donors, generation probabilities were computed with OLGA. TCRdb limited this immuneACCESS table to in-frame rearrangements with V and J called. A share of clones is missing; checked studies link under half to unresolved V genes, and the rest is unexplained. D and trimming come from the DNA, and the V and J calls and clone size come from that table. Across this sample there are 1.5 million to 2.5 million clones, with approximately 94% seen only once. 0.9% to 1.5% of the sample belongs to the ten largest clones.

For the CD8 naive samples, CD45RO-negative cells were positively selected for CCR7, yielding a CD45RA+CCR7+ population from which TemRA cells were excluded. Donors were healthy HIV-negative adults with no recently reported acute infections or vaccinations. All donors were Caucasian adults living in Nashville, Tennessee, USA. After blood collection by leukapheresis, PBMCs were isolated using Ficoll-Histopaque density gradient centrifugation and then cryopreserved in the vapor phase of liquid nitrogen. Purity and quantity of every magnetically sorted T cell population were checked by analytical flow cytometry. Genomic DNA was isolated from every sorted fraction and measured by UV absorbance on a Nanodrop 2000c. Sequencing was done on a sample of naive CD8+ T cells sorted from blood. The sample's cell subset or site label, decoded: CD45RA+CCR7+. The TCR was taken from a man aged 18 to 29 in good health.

The DNA sequence is as follows: TGTGCCACCAGCAGCAGTGCCCGCCACTCCTACAATGAGCAGTTCTTC. Its translation is CATSSSARHSYNEQFF. The rearranged segments are TRBV15 and TRBJ2-1; there is no confident call for the D gene. Trimming costs V 3 bases and J 0 bases, and their ends lie 12 bases apart. From cysteine to phenylalanine, the CDR3 is 16 amino acids long. Of the read, only the CDR3 DNA is kept; its 48 bases are in frame from base 1. CDR1 and CDR2 were assigned from the germline V gene (reference sequence) as LNHNV and YYDKDF.